A few counts support the clone carrying this TCR beta chain. What it recognizes is unknown. Graves' hyperthyroidism is called stable when ophthalmopathy does not progress within 18 months. The data belong to a study of T cells in Graves' hyperthyroidism and ophthalmopathy. Study-level results: Separation of ophthalmopathy from stable hyperthyroidism was achieved by a 13 V-J model.

RNA transcripts gave rise to amplified TCR beta CDR3 regions. HTBI primers were employed in a first-round RT-PCR of the TCR CDR3. MiXCR was run by TCRdb on the multiplex PCR reads, yielding one entry per CDR3 protein. The table includes roughly 300,000 distinct CDR3 sequences, over 15% detected once. Between the trimmed V and J ends, which lost 7 bases and 1 base, there was a span of 16 bases. Germline V gene data show CDR1 as MNHNS and CDR2 as SASEGT. The CDR3 is made up of 15 amino acids. The sequenced sample consisted of blood. The V call is TRBV6-1, the J call TRBJ1-2, with D possibly matching TRBD1 (5 bases). The source is a woman aged 45-65 years with Graves' hyperthyroidism. The chain's CDR3 is CASMKTATNNYGYTF. As DNA, the CDR3 is TGTGCCAGCATGAAGACAGCTACAAATAACTATGGCTACACCTTC.